The rows below give T cell receptor beta chains drawn from one sample of a study of T cell repertoires in cytomegalovirus infection. TCRdb called the reads again in MiXCR, with one record for every CDR3 protein. The sample comprises about 83,000 distinct CDR3 sequences, about 29% of which are singletons, and over 60% rests with the top ten. These receptors are not linked to any known antigen. The input for sequencing was CD8+ T cells from cultured PBMCs, taken from culture after CMV antigen stimulation. The receptors shown here come from a human donor in good health (CMV status not recorded). Some clones in this sample may be carry-over from other donors' samples. Each CDR3 is given with its conserved first and last residue. A D gene is named only where the DNA matches it firmly. Clone size is stated in some rows and not others, as once, few, many or a class when expanded.

CDR3 protein: CASSLAVSYEQYF; D gene: -; clone size: -; V gene: TRBV12-3/TRBV12-4; J gene: TRBJ2-7
CDR3 protein: CASSSGPTPNYGYTF; D gene: -; clone size: -; V gene: TRBV12-3/TRBV12-4; J gene: TRBJ1-2
CDR3 protein: CASSLPFGQAITEAFF; D gene: TRBD1; clone size: -; V gene: TRBV7-6; J gene: TRBJ1-1
CDR3 protein: CASSLSAGQWETQYF; D gene: -; clone size: -; V gene: TRBV12-3/TRBV12-4; J gene: TRBJ2-5
CDR3 protein: CATSDSTGGNGYTF; D gene: TRBD1; clone size: -; V gene: TRBV24-1; J gene: TRBJ1-2
CDR3 protein: CASSGRREIYTEAFF; D gene: -; clone size: many; V gene: TRBV7-8; J gene: TRBJ1-1
CDR3 protein: CASSVGHDYGYTF; D gene: -; clone size: -; V gene: TRBV9; J gene: TRBJ1-2
CDR3 protein: CAISDGTGAVETQYF; D gene: TRBD1; clone size: -; V gene: TRBV10-3; J gene: TRBJ2-5
CDR3 protein: CASSLGGVWDTQYF; D gene: -; clone size: -; V gene: TRBV12-3/TRBV12-4; J gene: TRBJ2-3
CDR3 protein: CASSFLTGDGYTF; D gene: -; clone size: -; V gene: TRBV7-2; J gene: TRBJ1-2
CDR3 protein: CASSQDPAYNEQFF; D gene: -; clone size: few; V gene: TRBV4-1; J gene: TRBJ2-1
CDR3 protein: CASSVGLDNEQFF; D gene: -; clone size: -; V gene: TRBV9; J gene: TRBJ2-1
CDR3 protein: CASSLSGGAYNEQSF; D gene: TRBD2; clone size: once; V gene: TRBV19; J gene: TRBJ2-1
CDR3 protein: CASSLGSQETQYF; D gene: -; clone size: many; V gene: TRBV5-4; J gene: TRBJ2-5
CDR3 protein: CASSPEEPFKETQYF; D gene: -; clone size: -; V gene: TRBV9; J gene: TRBJ2-5
CDR3 protein: CATSDLQKGANEQFF; D gene: TRBD1; clone size: -; V gene: TRBV24-1; J gene: TRBJ2-1
CDR3 protein: CASSLGFGSGTEAFF; D gene: -; clone size: few; V gene: TRBV11-2; J gene: TRBJ1-1
CDR3 protein: CASSQVRGGGNQPQHF; D gene: -; clone size: -; V gene: TRBV4-1; J gene: TRBJ1-5
CDR3 protein: CSANTGEQETQYF; D gene: TRBD1; clone size: -; V gene: TRBV20-1; J gene: TRBJ2-5
CDR3 protein: CASSQPSGGGGYGYTF; D gene: -; clone size: -; V gene: TRBV12-3/TRBV12-4; J gene: TRBJ1-2
CDR3 protein: CASSLGGGELFF; D gene: -; clone size: few; V gene: TRBV12-3/TRBV12-4; J gene: TRBJ2-2
CDR3 protein: CASGWLAGDVYGYTF; D gene: -; clone size: many; V gene: TRBV6-1; J gene: TRBJ1-2
CDR3 protein: CASLGRHEKLFF; D gene: -; clone size: many; V gene: TRBV6-1; J gene: TRBJ1-4
CDR3 protein: CASSQSGTGGIGELFF; D gene: TRBD1; clone size: few; V gene: TRBV4-1; J gene: TRBJ2-2
CDR3 protein: CASSFTSRYGYTF; D gene: -; clone size: -; V gene: TRBV27; J gene: TRBJ1-2
CDR3 protein: CASSQDQLVAFF; D gene: -; clone size: -; V gene: TRBV14; J gene: TRBJ1-1
CDR3 protein: CASSLGQGTDGYTF; D gene: TRBD1; clone size: few; V gene: TRBV6-2/TRBV6-3; J gene: TRBJ1-2
CDR3 protein: CASSPPMGGLTSPLHF; D gene: -; clone size: many; V gene: TRBV19; J gene: TRBJ1-6
CDR3 protein: CASSPRRGLNQETQYF; D gene: -; clone size: few; V gene: TRBV7-8; J gene: TRBJ2-5
CDR3 protein: CASSQRTVGNTIYF; D gene: -; clone size: few; V gene: TRBV4-1; J gene: TRBJ1-3
CDR3 protein: CASGSGGGYTF; D gene: -; clone size: few; V gene: TRBV7-9; J gene: TRBJ1-2
CDR3 protein: CASSDRVNTEAFF; D gene: -; clone size: few; V gene: TRBV6-1; J gene: TRBJ1-1
CDR3 protein: CASSMATRSNQPQHF; D gene: -; clone size: few; V gene: TRBV19; J gene: TRBJ1-5
CDR3 protein: CASSSLGDREDTGELFF; D gene: TRBD1; clone size: -; V gene: TRBV7-7; J gene: TRBJ2-2
CDR3 protein: CASSLNVGGARMNTEAFF; D gene: -; clone size: -; V gene: TRBV5-4; J gene: TRBJ1-1
CDR3 protein: CASTKGTGTEAFF; D gene: -; clone size: few; V gene: TRBV4-2; J gene: TRBJ1-1
CDR3 protein: CASSSPHESSRETQYF; D gene: -; clone size: few; V gene: TRBV12-3/TRBV12-4; J gene: TRBJ2-5
CDR3 protein: CASSEEETQYF; D gene: -; clone size: few; V gene: TRBV2; J gene: TRBJ2-5